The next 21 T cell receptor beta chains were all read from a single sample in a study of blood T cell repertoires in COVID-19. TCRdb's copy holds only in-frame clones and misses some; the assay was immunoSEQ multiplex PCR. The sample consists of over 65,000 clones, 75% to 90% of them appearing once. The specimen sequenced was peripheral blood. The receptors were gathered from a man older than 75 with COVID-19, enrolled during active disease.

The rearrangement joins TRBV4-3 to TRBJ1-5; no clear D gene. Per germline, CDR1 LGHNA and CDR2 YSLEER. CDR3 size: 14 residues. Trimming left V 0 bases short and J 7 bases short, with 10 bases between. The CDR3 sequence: CASSQDYRSQPQHF. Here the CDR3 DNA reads TGCGCCAGCAGCCAAGATTACAGATCACAGCCCCAGCATTTT.

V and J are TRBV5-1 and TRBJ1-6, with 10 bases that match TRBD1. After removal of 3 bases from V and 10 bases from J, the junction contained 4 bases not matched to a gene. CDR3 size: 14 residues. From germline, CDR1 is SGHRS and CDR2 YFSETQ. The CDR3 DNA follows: TGCGCCAGCAGCTACGGACAGGGGGAATCACCCCTCCACTTT. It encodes CASSYGQGESPLHF.

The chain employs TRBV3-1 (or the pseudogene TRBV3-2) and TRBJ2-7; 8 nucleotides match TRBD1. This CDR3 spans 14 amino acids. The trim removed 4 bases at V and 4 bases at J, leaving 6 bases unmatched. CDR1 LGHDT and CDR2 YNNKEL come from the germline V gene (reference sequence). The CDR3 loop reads CASSLSRQGYEQYF. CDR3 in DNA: TGTGCCAGCAGCCTGTCTCGACAGGGGTACGAGCAGTACTTC.

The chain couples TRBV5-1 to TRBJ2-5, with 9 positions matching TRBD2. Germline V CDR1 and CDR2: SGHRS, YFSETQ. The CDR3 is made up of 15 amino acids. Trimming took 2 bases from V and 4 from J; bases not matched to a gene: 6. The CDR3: CASSFALAGPETQYF. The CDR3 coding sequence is TGCGCCAGCAGCTTTGCGCTAGCGGGGCCAGAGACCCAGTACTTC.

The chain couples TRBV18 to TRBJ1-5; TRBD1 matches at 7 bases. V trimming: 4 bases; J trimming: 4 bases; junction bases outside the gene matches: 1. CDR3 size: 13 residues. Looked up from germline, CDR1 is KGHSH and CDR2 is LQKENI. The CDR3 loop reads CASSQGANQPQHF. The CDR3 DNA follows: TGTGCCAGCTCACAGGGGGCTAATCAGCCCCAGCATTTT. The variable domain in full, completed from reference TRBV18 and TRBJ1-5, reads NAGVMQNPRHLVRRRGQEARLRCSPMKGHSHVYWYRQLPEEGLKFMVYLQKENIIDESGMPKERFSAEFPKEGPSILRIQQVVRGDSAAYFCASSQGANQPQHFGDGTRLSIL.

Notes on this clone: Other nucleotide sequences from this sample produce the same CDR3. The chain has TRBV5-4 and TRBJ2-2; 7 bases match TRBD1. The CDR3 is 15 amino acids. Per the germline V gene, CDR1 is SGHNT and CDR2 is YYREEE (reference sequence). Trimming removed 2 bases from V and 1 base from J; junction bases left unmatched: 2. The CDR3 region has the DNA TGTGCCAGCAGCTTACCAGGGGGGAACACCGGGGAGCTGTTTTTT. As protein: CASSLPGGNTGELFF.

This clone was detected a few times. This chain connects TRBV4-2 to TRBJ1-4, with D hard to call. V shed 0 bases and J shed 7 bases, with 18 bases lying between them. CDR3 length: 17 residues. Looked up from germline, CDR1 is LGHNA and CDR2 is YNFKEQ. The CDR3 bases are TGTGCCAGCAGCCAAGATCCCCTGGGGAGGGATGGTGAAAAACTGTTTTTT. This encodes CASSQDPLGRDGEKLFF.

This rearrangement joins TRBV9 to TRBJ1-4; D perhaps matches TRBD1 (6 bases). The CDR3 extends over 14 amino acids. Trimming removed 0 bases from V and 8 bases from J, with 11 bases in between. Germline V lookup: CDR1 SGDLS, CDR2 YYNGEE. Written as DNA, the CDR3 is TGTGCCAGCAGCGTAGCGACAGGCCAGGAAAAACTGTTTTTT. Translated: CASSVATGQEKLFF. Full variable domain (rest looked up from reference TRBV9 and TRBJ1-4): DSGVTQTPKHLITATGQRVTLRCSPRSGDLSVYWYQQSLDQGLQFLIQYYNGEERAKGNILERFSAQQFPDLHSELNLSSLELGDSALYFCASSVATGQEKLFFGSGTQLSVL.

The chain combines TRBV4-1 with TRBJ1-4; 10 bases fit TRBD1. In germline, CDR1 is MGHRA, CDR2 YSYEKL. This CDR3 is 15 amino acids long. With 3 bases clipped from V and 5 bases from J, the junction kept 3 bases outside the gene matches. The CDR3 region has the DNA TGCGCCAGCAGCCACACGGGACAGGGGAATGAAAAACTGTTTTTT. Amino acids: CASSHTGQGNEKLFF.

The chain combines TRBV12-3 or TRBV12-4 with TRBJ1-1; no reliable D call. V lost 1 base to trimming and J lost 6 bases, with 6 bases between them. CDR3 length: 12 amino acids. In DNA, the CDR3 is TGTGCCAGCAGTTTAGGGGCAGCTGAAGCTTTCTTT. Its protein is CASSLGAAEAFF.

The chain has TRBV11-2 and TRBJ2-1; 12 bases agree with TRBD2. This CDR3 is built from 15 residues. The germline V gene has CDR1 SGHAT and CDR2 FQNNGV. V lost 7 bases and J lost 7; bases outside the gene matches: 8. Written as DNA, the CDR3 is TGTGCCAGCACACCTAGCGGGGGGGCCGGTAATGAGCAGTTCTTC. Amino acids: CASTPSGGAGNEQFF.

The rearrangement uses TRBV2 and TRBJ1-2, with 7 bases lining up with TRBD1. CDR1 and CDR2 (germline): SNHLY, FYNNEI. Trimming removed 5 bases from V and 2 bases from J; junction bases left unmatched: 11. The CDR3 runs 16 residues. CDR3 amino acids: CASSRSGQSENYGYTF. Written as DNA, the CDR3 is TGTGCCAGCAGTAGATCGGGACAGAGCGAAAACTATGGCTACACCTTC.

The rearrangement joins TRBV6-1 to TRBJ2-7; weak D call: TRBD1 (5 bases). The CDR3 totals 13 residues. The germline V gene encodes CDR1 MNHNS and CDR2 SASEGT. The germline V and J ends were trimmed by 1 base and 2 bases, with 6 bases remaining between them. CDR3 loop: CASSEVDTYEQYF. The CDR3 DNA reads TGTGCCAGCAGTGAAGTGGACACCTACGAGCAGTACTTC.

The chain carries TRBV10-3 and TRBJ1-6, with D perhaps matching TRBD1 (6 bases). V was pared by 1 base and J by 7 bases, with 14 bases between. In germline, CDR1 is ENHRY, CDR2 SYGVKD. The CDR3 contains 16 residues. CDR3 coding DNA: TGTGCCATCAGTGAGTTGGGGACACGGGCCAATTCACCCCTCCACTTT. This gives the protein CAISELGTRANSPLHF.

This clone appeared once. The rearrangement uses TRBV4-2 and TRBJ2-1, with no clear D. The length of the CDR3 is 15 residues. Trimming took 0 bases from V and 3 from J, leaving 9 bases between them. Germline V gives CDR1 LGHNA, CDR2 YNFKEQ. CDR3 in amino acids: CASSQDGQFYNEQFF. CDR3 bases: TGTGCCAGCAGCCAAGATGGGCAGTTCTACAATGAGCAGTTCTTC.

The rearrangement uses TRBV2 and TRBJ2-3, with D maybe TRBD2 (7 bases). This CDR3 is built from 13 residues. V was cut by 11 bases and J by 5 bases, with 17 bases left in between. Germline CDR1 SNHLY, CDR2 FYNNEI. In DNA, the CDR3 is TGTGCCTCAACGGGGGGCCCCGGAGATACGCAGTATTTT. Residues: CASTGGPGDTQYF.

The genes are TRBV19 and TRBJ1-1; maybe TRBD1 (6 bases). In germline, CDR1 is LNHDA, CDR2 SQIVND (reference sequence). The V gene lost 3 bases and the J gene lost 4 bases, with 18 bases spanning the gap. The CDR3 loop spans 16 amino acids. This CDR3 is CASSMAAGAARTEAFF. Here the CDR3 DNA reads TGTGCCAGTAGTATGGCAGCGGGGGCCGCTCGCACTGAAGCTTTCTTT.

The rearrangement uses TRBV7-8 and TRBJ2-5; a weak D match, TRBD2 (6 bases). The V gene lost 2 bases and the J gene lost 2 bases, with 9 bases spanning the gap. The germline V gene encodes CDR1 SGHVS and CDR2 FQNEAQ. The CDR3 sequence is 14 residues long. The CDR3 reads CASSLREVQETQYF. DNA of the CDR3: TGTGCCAGCAGCTTAAGGGAGGTGCAAGAGACCCAGTACTTC.

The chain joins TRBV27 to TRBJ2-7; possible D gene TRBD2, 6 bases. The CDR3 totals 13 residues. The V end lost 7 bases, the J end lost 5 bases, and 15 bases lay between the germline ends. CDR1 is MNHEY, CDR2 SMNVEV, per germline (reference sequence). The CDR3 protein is CASIGVGEDEQYF. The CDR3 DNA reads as TGTGCCAGCATTGGGGTGGGGGAGGACGAGCAGTACTTC.

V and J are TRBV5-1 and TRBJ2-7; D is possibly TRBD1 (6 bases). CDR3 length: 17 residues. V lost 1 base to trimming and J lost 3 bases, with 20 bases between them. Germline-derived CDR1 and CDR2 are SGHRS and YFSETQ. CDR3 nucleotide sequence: TGCGCCAGCAGCTTGAACCCTGCAGGGGTAACTGTCTACGAGCAGTACTTC. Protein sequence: CASSLNPAGVTVYEQYF.

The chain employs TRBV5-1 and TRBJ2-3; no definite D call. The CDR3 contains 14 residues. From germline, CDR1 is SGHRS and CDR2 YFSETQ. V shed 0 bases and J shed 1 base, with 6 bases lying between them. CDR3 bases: TGCGCCAGCAGCTTGGCCCCAGGCACAGATACGCAGTATTTT. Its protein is CASSLAPGTDTQYF.